This T cell receptor (beta chain) was profiled in a study of blood T cell repertoires in COVID-19 (dated by TCRdb to 2020 to 2022). Regarding the research as a whole: Samples covering the acute and convalescent phases of COVID-19 were provided by collaborators in the United States, Italy and Spain. The prospective study material was composed of cDNA or gDNA derived from T cells, B-cell-depleted T cells, or PBMCs. Deeply sampled blood TCRbeta repertoires from subjects exposed to, actively infected with, or recovered from COVID-19 were included in the dataset. A freely available public database, intended as a resource for researchers studying the immune response to SARS-CoV-2, is where the repertoires were released. Samples came from the ongoing ImmuneRACE study (first 160 participants) plus 1,254 subjects from 6 global collaborators. Sample metadata almost always included a de-identified subject ID, COVID-19 status, age in years and sex. HLA class I and class II types, where available, came from metadata supplied by the sample provider rather than from assay-based typing.

What the work shows at the level of the full study, not this receptor alone: The quantity of clinical and demographic metadata differed by source and by participant and was supplied without curation.

TCRbeta CDR3 regions were amplified from genomic DNA using the immunoSEQ Assay, a bias-controlled multiplex PCR. Turning to the authors' computational methods: The number of nucleated cells in each sample was estimated from the amplification of reference gene primers within the assay. To quantify the absolute abundance of each unique TCRbeta CDR3 rearrangement, sequence reads were collapsed and filtered. For each sample, productive Simpson clonality was calculated as the square root of Simpson's diversity index across productive rearrangements. Imported from immuneACCESS, the table was reduced by TCRdb to in-frame sequences with V and J called. These copies leave out some clones; in studies compared against another copy, an unresolved V gene accounts for under half, and the cause of the remainder is not known. For V, J and clone size, that table is used; D and trimming come from the DNA. In all, the sample holds under 550,000 clones, and roughly 89% of those were seen once. Roughly 0.84% of the sample is held by the ten biggest clonotypes.

CDR1 and CDR2 (SGDLS, YYNGEE) derive from the germline V gene. Trimming removed 3 bases from V and 3 bases from J, leaving 7 bases between the germline ends. The CDR3, cysteine through phenylalanine, is 14 amino acids long. The retained sequence is limited to the CDR3, 42 bases, with the frame set at the first base. One collaborating source in Seattle enrolled patients during active infection and followed them longitudinally through the course of disease. Whole blood was collected in K2EDTA tubes by collaborating institutions according to the institutions' own protocols. For TCRbeta analysis, collaborators shipped samples in one of three forms: frozen whole blood, isolated PBMCs, or DNA extracted from either of those sample types. As concerns this clone: The antigen it recognizes is unknown. No clone much larger than this one lies a single base away; base qualities are absent.

The sequenced sample consisted of peripheral blood. This receptor chain uses TRBV9 and TRBJ2-6; TRBD1 is possibly the D segment (5 matching bases). The clonotype comes from a man aged 18 to 30 with COVID-19, enrolled during active disease. The DNA sequence is as follows: TGTGCCAGCAGCGGCAGGGATGGGGCCAACGTCCTGACTTTC. Its protein reads: CASSGRDGANVLTF.